Below are 13 T cell receptor beta chains sequenced from a single sample in a study of blood T cell repertoires in COVID-19 (dated by TCRdb to the early 2020s). Library construction relied on the immunoSEQ multiplex PCR assay. TCRdb's version of the immuneACCESS table is confined to in-frame rearrangements and falls short of the full clone set. An unresolved V gene accounts for under half of the shortfall where checked; the remainder is of unknown origin. This sample lists about 130,000 clones; about 70% were detected once. Clones ranked in the top ten supply roughly 5.5% of the sample. Sequencing was carried out using peripheral blood. The source of these receptors is a man aged 60-69 years with acute or convalescent COVID-19.

The genes are TRBV2 and TRBJ1-5, with a weak D call TRBD1 (6 bases). The CDR3 covers 15 residues. Germline loops: CDR1 SNHLY, CDR2 FYNNEI. The V end lost 8 bases, the J end lost 2 bases, and 16 bases lay between the germline ends. Written as DNA, the CDR3 is TGTGCCAGCCGCCAAAGGGCAGGGGGCAATCAGCCCCAGCATTTT. It specifies CASRQRAGGNQPQHF.

The gene calls are TRBV11-2 and TRBJ2-7; TRBD2 aligns across 11 bases. The germline gives CDR1 SGHAT, CDR2 FQNNGV. The CDR3 loop spans 16 amino acids. Trimming cost V 1 base and J 4 bases; bases outside gene matches: 6. The CDR3 DNA reads as TGTGCCAGCAGCTTAGTAGGGACTAGCGGTTTGTACGAGCAGTACTTC. Its protein is CASSLVGTSGLYEQYF. The variable domain in full, with the rest retrieved from reference TRBV11-2 and TRBJ2-7, is EAGVAQSPRYKIIEKRQSVAFWCNPISGHATLYWYQQILGQGPKLLIQFQNNGVVDDSQLPKDRFSAERLKGVDSTLKIQPAKLEDSAVYLCASSLVGTSGLYEQYFGPGTRLTVT.

CDR3 amino acids: CASSLDSLLNSPLHF. The DNA for the CDR3 is TGCGCCAGCAGCTTGGACAGCTTATTGAATTCACCCCTCCACTTT. The V call is TRBV5-1, the J call TRBJ1-6; D is ambiguous. CDR1 SGHRS and CDR2 YFSETQ come from the germline V gene. The V end was cut by 0 bases, the J end by 7 bases, with 11 bases between. This CDR3 has 15 residues.

The chain joins TRBV19 to TRBJ1-1; possibly TRBD1 for D (5 bases). From germline, CDR1 is LNHDA and CDR2 SQIVND (reference sequence). This CDR3 contains 15 residues. Trimming left V 7 bases short and J 4 bases short, with 19 bases between. CDR3 in DNA: TGTGCCAGTACCCACCTCTCGCGCCAGGGCACTGAAGCTTTCTTT. It codes for CASTHLSRQGTEAFF. The full variable domain, completed using reference TRBV19 and TRBJ1-1, is DGGITQSPKYLFRKEGQNVTLSCEQNLNHDAMYWYRQDPGQGLRLIYYSQIVNDFQKGDIAEGYSVSREKKESFPLTVTSAQKNPTAFYLCASTHLSRQGTEAFFGQGTRLTVV.

This chain uses TRBV20-1 with TRBJ2-3; 7 bases map to TRBD2. The junction had 3 bases not matched to a gene; V was cut back by 3 bases and J by 0 bases. Germline CDR1 reads DFQATT; CDR2 reads SNEGSKA (reference sequence). This CDR3 region has 14 residues. CDR3 sequence: CSASRAGSTDTQYF. The CDR3 coding sequence is TGCAGTGCTAGTAGAGCGGGGAGCACAGATACGCAGTATTTT.

This rearrangement joins TRBV20-1 to TRBJ1-2; tentative D call: TRBD1 (5 bases). V was pared by 4 bases and J by 8 bases, with 8 bases between. The CDR3 is 10 amino acids. Germline V gene lookup returns CDR1 DFQATT and CDR2 SNEGSKA (reference sequence). The CDR3 DNA is TGCAGTGCTACGGGGGTCGGCTACACCTTC. It codes for CSATGVGYTF.

This chain uses TRBV24-1 with TRBJ1-3, with TRBD1 identical over 10 bases. The V gene end was trimmed by 4 bases and the J gene end by 2 bases; junction bases not matched to a gene: 4. The CDR3 loop spans 16 amino acids. CDR1 and CDR2 from the germline V gene are KGHDR and SFDVKD. In DNA, the CDR3 is TGTGCCACCAGTGACCCCGGGACAGGGGCTGGAAACACCATATATTTT. Protein: CATSDPGTGAGNTIYF.

The CDR3 region has the DNA TGTGCCAGCAGCCAGCCAAGCGGCGGGGAGCTGTTTTTT. Amino acid sequence: CASSQPSGGELFF. The chain combines TRBV7-6 with TRBJ2-2; tentative D call: TRBD2 (5 bases). Germline V gene sequence: CDR1 SGHVS, CDR2 FNYEAQ. The CDR3 runs 13 residues. Deletions cut 5 bases from V and 7 bases from J, with 11 bases between.

The rearrangement links TRBV29-1 to TRBJ2-1; 7 bases match TRBD1. The CDR3 extends over 15 amino acids. V gave up 5 bases and J gave up 0 bases; unmatched junction bases: 7. Per the germline V gene, CDR1 is SQVTM and CDR2 is ANQGSEA. CDR3: CSVSTGPSSYNEQFF. The CDR3 DNA reads as TGCAGCGTTTCGACAGGGCCTAGCTCCTACAATGAGCAGTTCTTC.

The V gene is TRBV6-6, the J gene TRBJ1-5; 9 bases map to TRBD1. CDR3 length: 14 amino acids. Germline V lookup: CDR1 MNHNY, CDR2 SVGAGI (reference sequence). Trimming cost V 7 bases and J 3 bases; bases outside gene matches: 4. CDR3 in DNA: TGTGCCAGCAAAGGGACAGGGCCCAATCAGCCCCAGCATTTT. Protein sequence: CASKGTGPNQPQHF.

The sample holds a few counts of this clone. The chain joins TRBV19 to TRBJ2-4, with 8 positions matching TRBD2. J lost 6 bases, V lost 7 bases, and 11 bases had no gene match. CDR3 length equals 15 residues. Looked up from germline, CDR1 is LNHDA and CDR2 is SQIVND (reference sequence). The CDR3 DNA reads TGTGCCAGTACTTCCCTGGCGGGGGGAGGAAACATTCAGTACTTC. This sequence encodes CASTSLAGGGNIQYF.

CDR3 nucleotides: TGTGCCAGCAGCCAAGACAGCAGAACAGGGGACAAAGAGACCCAGTACTTC. The encoded protein is CASSQDSRTGDKETQYF. This sequence joins TRBV3-1 (or the pseudogene TRBV3-2) and TRBJ2-5; 7 nucleotides align to TRBD1. Germline loops: CDR1 LGHDT, CDR2 YNNKEL (reference sequence). The J segment lost 3 bases and the V segment lost 0 bases, leaving 10 bases of the junction unmatched. The length of the CDR3 is 17 residues.

The chain links TRBV10-3 to TRBJ2-2; D is possibly TRBD2 (6 bases). The CDR3 totals 13 residues. Germline V gene lookup returns CDR1 ENHRY and CDR2 SYGVKD. V shed 10 bases and J shed 0 bases, with 9 bases lying between them. CDR3 in DNA: TGTGCCACGCGGGAAACGAACACCGGGGAGCTGTTTTTT. This translates into CATRETNTGELFF.